Listed here are 20 T cell receptor beta chains from one sample, sequenced in a study of shared clonotypes between healthy human individuals. Some clones are missing from TCRdb's copy, which holds only in-frame ones; the method was immunoSEQ multiplex PCR. The profile shows 1,500,000 or so clones, 97% to 99% of them singletons. Sequenced input: naive CD4+ T cells sorted from blood. The subset: CD45RA+ positively selected. Every receptor here comes from a man aged 25-40 years in good health.

The rearrangement joins TRBV5-1 to TRBJ2-5; 9 bases match TRBD1. V lost 7 bases and J lost 5; bases outside the gene matches: 9. This CDR3 region has 14 residues. Per germline, CDR1 SGHRS and CDR2 YFSETQ. CDR3 residues: CASQGQGGFETQYF. In nucleotides, the CDR3 is TGCGCCAGCCAGGGACAGGGCGGGTTTGAGACCCAGTACTTC. The variable domain in full, with the rest retrieved from reference TRBV5-1 and TRBJ2-5, is KAGVTQTPRYLIKTRGQQVTLSCSPISGHRSVSWYQQTPGQGLQFLFEYFSETQRNKGNFPGRFSGRQFSNSRSEMNVSTLELGDSALYLCASQGQGGFETQYFGPGTRLLVL.

The chain links TRBV18 to TRBJ2-7; TRBD2 matches at 14 bases. The length of the CDR3 is 15 residues. The germline V gene encodes CDR1 KGHSH and CDR2 LQKENI. After removal of 3 bases from V and 3 bases from J, the junction contained 1 base not matched to a gene. In nucleotides, the CDR3 is TGTGCCAGCTCACCGGGACTAGCGGGAGTCTACGAGCAGTACTTC. It encodes CASSPGLAGVYEQYF.

The J gene is TRBJ1-2, the V gene TRBV5-1, with 7 bases identical to TRBD1. CDR1 is SGHRS and CDR2 is YFSETQ in the germline V gene. V trimming: 4 bases; J trimming: 4 bases; junction bases outside the gene matches: 7. CDR3 length equals 14 residues. The CDR3 region is CASSIGTAAYGYTF. The CDR3 region has the DNA TGCGCCAGCAGCATAGGGACAGCTGCCTATGGCTACACCTTC.

This clone was picked up one time. The CDR3 DNA is TGTGCCAGCTCACCAATCGGGGAGGGAACGGCCAAAAACATTCAGTACTTC. Protein product: CASSPIGEGTAKNIQYF. The rearrangement uses TRBV18 and TRBJ2-4; 7 bases match TRBD2. The CDR3 loop spans 17 amino acids. Per germline, CDR1 KGHSH and CDR2 LQKENI. The ends lost 2 bases at V and 1 base at J; junction bases unmatched: 8.

The rearrangement links TRBV7-2 to TRBJ2-7; D remains ambiguous. Germline CDR1 SGHTA, CDR2 FQGNSA. The ends were cut back, 0 bases at V and 0 bases at J, with 15 bases in the middle. The CDR3 runs to 17 residues. CDR3 sequence reads: CASSLAGGRVSSYEQYF. The CDR3 DNA reads as TGTGCCAGCAGCTTAGCGGGCGGACGAGTAAGCTCCTACGAGCAGTACTTC.

Only one count was recorded for this clone. V gene TRBV5-5 combines with J gene TRBJ2-1; 7 positions match TRBD2. V was pared by 0 bases and J by 1 base, with 4 bases of the junction left unmatched. Germline CDR1 is SGHKS and CDR2 is YYEKEE (reference sequence). The CDR3 spans 16 residues. The CDR3 nucleotides read TGTGCCAGCAGCTTGGGTCTAGCGGTGTCCTACAATGAGCAGTTCTTC. This sequence encodes CASSLGLAVSYNEQFF.

The chain is built from TRBV4-3 and TRBJ2-7; D remains ambiguous. Per germline, CDR1 LGHNA and CDR2 YSLEER. This CDR3 comprises 15 residues. Trimming stripped 4 bases from V and 1 base from J, with 14 bases between. In nucleotides, the CDR3 is TGCGCCAGCAGCCGGTTTGTCGGCGGATCCTACGAGCAGTACTTC. Its protein is CASSRFVGGSYEQYF.

The chain uses TRBV11-2 and TRBJ2-3; no reliable D call. This CDR3 region has 18 residues. V lost 3 bases and J 2 bases, leaving 21 bases between the germline ends. CDR1 SGHAT and CDR2 FQNNGV come from the germline V gene. The CDR3 sequence is CASSFSRLAERITDTQYF. The CDR3 DNA reads as TGTGCCAGCAGCTTTAGCCGTTTAGCCGAGCGAATCACAGATACGCAGTATTTT.

The chain uses TRBV19 and TRBJ2-7; D gene unclear. V lost 4 bases, J lost 2 bases, and 6 bases lay in between. Germline loops: CDR1 LNHDA, CDR2 SQIVND (reference sequence). The CDR3 spans 12 residues. CDR3 DNA sequence: TGTGCCAGTAGTAGAGACGCCTACGAGCAGTACTTC. Its translation is CASSRDAYEQYF. Drawing the rest from reference TRBV19 and TRBJ2-7, the complete variable domain is DGGITQSPKYLFRKEGQNVTLSCEQNLNHDAMYWYRQDPGQGLRLIYYSQIVNDFQKGDIAEGYSVSREKKESFPLTVTSAQKNPTAFYLCASSRDAYEQYFGPGTRLTVT.

The chain combines TRBV15 with TRBJ1-4; weak D call: TRBD1 (6 bases). V lost 1 base and J 8 bases, leaving 17 bases between the germline ends. The CDR3 has 16 residues. The germline gives CDR1 LNHNV, CDR2 YYDKDF (reference sequence). The CDR3 DNA reads TGTGCCACCAGCAGAGTCACCGACAGGACGGGGGAAAAACTGTTTTTT. It yields the protein CATSRVTDRTGEKLFF.

The chain carries TRBV19 and TRBJ2-3; D tentatively fits TRBD1 or TRBD2 (5 bases each). The V gene lost 5 bases and the J gene lost 1 base, with 13 bases spanning the gap. Germline loops: CDR1 LNHDA, CDR2 SQIVND (reference sequence). This CDR3 comprises 15 residues. The CDR3 loop reads CASSLPVGGTDTQYF. The CDR3 DNA sequence: TGTGCCAGTAGTCTCCCGGTGGGGGGCACAGATACGCAGTATTTT.

V usage is TRBV4-1 and J usage is TRBJ2-7; TRBD2 matches at 8 bases. Germline CDR1 MGHRA, CDR2 YSYEKL. V was clipped by 4 bases and J by 3 bases; unmatched bases: 8. CDR3 length: 15 residues. In nucleotides, the CDR3 is TGCGCCAGCAGCCCCGGGACTAGTATTTTCTACGAGCAGTACTTC. It codes for CASSPGTSIFYEQYF.

The CDR3 bases are TGCGCCAGCAGCCAAGTGATCGGACCCTACGAGCAGTACTTC. Translating it yields CASSQVIGPYEQYF. The J gene is TRBJ2-7, the V gene TRBV4-3; D gene ambiguous. The CDR3 consists of 14 residues. Germline values: CDR1 LGHNA, CDR2 YSLEER. V lost 1 base to trimming and J lost 2 bases, with 9 bases between them.

The genes are TRBV27 and TRBJ2-2; D remains ambiguous. From germline, CDR1 is MNHEY and CDR2 SMNVEV (reference sequence). V lost 0 bases, J lost 7 bases, and 15 bases lay in between. This CDR3 region has 16 residues. As DNA, the CDR3 is TGTGCCAGCAGTTTATCGAATCTAATCTATGGCGGGGAGCTGTTTTTT. Translation: CASSLSNLIYGGELFF.

V is TRBV4-1 and J is TRBJ1-2, with D hard to call. V lost 2 bases and J 4 bases, leaving 11 bases between the germline ends. The CDR3 loop spans 14 amino acids. The germline V gene has CDR1 MGHRA and CDR2 YSYEKL. The CDR3 here is CASSQYQESYGYTF. CDR3 sequence (DNA): TGCGCCAGCAGCCAATATCAGGAATCCTATGGCTACACCTTC.

CDR3 amino acids: CSVDHRGIAFF. CDR3 DNA sequence: TGCAGCGTTGACCACAGGGGGATAGCTTTCTTT. The gene calls are TRBV29-1 and TRBJ1-1, with 8 bases lining up with TRBD1. CDR1 is SQVTM, CDR2 ANQGSEA, per germline. The ends lost 3 bases at V and 10 bases at J; junction bases unmatched: 4. This CDR3 comprises 11 residues.

V and J are TRBV18 and TRBJ2-1; D gene unclear. Germline CDR1 reads KGHSH; CDR2 reads LQKENI. The ends were cut back, 3 bases at V and 2 bases at J, with 11 bases in the middle. The CDR3 spans 15 residues. CDR3 sequence reads: CASSPSLAPYNEQFF. Written as DNA, the CDR3 is TGTGCCAGCTCACCCAGTTTGGCGCCCTACAATGAGCAGTTCTTC.

Here the CDR3 reads CAWSDSTYEQYF. Here the CDR3 DNA reads TGTGCCTGGTCCGACAGTACCTACGAGCAGTACTTC. The chain links TRBV30 to TRBJ2-7, with a weak D call TRBD1 (5 bases). With 5 bases removed from V and 2 bases from J, the gap between germline ends came to 10 bases. Germline values: CDR1 GTSNPN, CDR2 SVGIG (reference sequence). CDR3 length: 12 amino acids.

J is TRBJ2-3 and V is TRBV6-1, with D unresolved. The V end was cut by 8 bases, the J end by 2 bases, with 5 bases between. This CDR3 has 11 residues. The germline V gene has CDR1 MNHNS and CDR2 SASEGT. CDR3 nucleotides: TGTGCCAGCTTAAACACAGATACGCAGTATTTT. This gives the protein CASLNTDTQYF.

This chain joins TRBV18 and TRBJ1-2; D may be TRBD1 (5 bases). The CDR3 extends over 15 amino acids. Germline CDR1 is KGHSH and CDR2 is LQKENI. Trimming left V 6 bases short and J 2 bases short, with 16 bases between. CDR3 in amino acids: CASSGGTPGNYGYTF. CDR3 nucleotides: TGTGCCAGCTCGGGGGGGACCCCTGGAAACTATGGCTACACCTTC.